The TCR beta chain described here comes from a study of OX40 agonist ivuxolimab in advanced cancers. At the level of the study: Mean age approximately 55 years, range about 23 to 79; 82.7% male. Study results and caveats: In general, CD8+ T cells held more expanded clones than CD4+ did, on average. Within 6 weeks, CD4+ and CD8+ blood T cells expanded clonally at 0.1 to 3.0 mg/kg. Not determined was the antigen specificity of the expanded peripheral T cells.

The assay was immunoSEQ multiplex PCR, and TCRdb's table has in-frame clones only and misses some. Here the sample spans about 48,000 clones, 92% being singletons. The V end was cut by 0 bases, the J end by 1 base, with 7 bases between. The length of the CDR3 is 14 residues. Germline lookup yields CDR1 MGHRA and CDR2 YSYEKL. As for this clone: Its cognate antigen is unknown.

The sequence derives from an adult with an advanced solid tumor such as melanoma, head and neck, liver or kidney cancer. The V gene is TRBV4-1, the J gene TRBJ2-7, with D hard to call. Sequencing used CD4+ or CD8+ T cells sorted from blood, obtained in a trial of the OX40 agonist ivuxolimab. CDR3 sequence (DNA): TGCGCCAGCAGCCAAGATGTACGGTCCTACGAGCAGTACTTC. Protein sequence: CASSQDVRSYEQYF.